This is a list of T cell receptor beta chains from one sample in a study of chronic HIV infection and antiretroviral therapy. TCRdb redid the calling of the 5' RACE reads with MiXCR, one entry per CDR3 protein. In the table there are 40,000 to 50,000 distinct CDR3 sequences, 19% of which are singletons. Sequenced input: peripheral blood. These receptors originate from an adult who had HIV and had not received antiretroviral therapy, or was an uninfected healthy control (not recorded which). The CDR3 runs from the conserved cysteine through the conserved F or W. A D gene is named only where the DNA matches it firmly. Not all rows give a size; the values are once, few, many and, for expanded clones, a class.

J	V	size	D	DNA	CDR3
TRBJ2-1	TRBV11-2	few	TRBD2	TGTGCCAGCAGCTTCGGGACTAGCGGGAGTTCCTACAATGAGCAGTTCTTC	CASSFGTSGSSYNEQFF
TRBJ2-3	TRBV11-2	-	-	TGTGCCAGCACTCCGACTGTGCCCGGCACAGATACGCAGTATTTT	CASTPTVPGTDTQYF
TRBJ1-3	TRBV2	few	-	TGTGCCAGCAGTGAACAGGTGAAGCTCCCATATTTT	CASSEQVKLPYF
TRBJ1-5	TRBV27	few	-	TGTGCCAGCACGACAGAGTCTAATCAGCCCCAGCATTTT	CASTTESNQPQHF
TRBJ1-1	TRBV6-4	few	-	TGTGCCAGCAGTGATTCGGGGGGAACTGAAGCTTTCTTT	CASSDSGGTEAFF
TRBJ2-1	TRBV29-1	-	-	TGCAGCGTTGAATTCCAGACAGGGAGGGGGTTCTTC	CSVEFQTGRGFF
TRBJ1-5	TRBV6-2/TRBV6-3	-	-	TGTGCCAGCCCGCCGAGGAAGACAGCAGATAATCAGCCCCAGCATTTT	CASPPRKTADNQPQHF
TRBJ1-4	TRBV2	-	-	TGTGCCAGCCTCGAGAGGGGTACAAGTGAAAAACTGTTTTTT	CASLERGTSEKLFF
TRBJ1-5	TRBV2	few	-	TGTGCCAGCAGTCCGGGACGAAAGGCGAATCAGCCCCAGCATTTT	CASSPGRKANQPQHF
TRBJ2-1	TRBV20-1	few	TRBD2	TGCAGTGCCCCGGGACTAGCGGGATCCTATGGATACAATGAGCAGTTCTTC	CSAPGLAGSYGYNEQFF
TRBJ2-1	TRBV6-2/TRBV6-3	-	TRBD2	TGTGCCACCCGAAACGGCGGGAGCCGCAATGAGCAGTTCTTC	CATRNGGSRNEQFF
TRBJ1-4	TRBV6-5	-	TRBD1	TGTGCCAGTACTAACGGGGACAGGACTGAAAAACTGTTTTTT	CASTNGDRTEKLFF
TRBJ1-1	TRBV9	-	-	TGTGCCAGCAGCGTAGGATCACGGTTGAACACTGAAGCTTTCTTT	CASSVGSRLNTEAFF
TRBJ2-1	TRBV29-1	medium-sized	TRBD2	TGCAGCGTACCGACTAGCGGGAGGGGTGAGCAGTTCTTC	CSVPTSGRGEQFF
TRBJ1-5	TRBV28	-	TRBD1	TGTGCCAGCAGTCCTCGGACAGGGGGCAATCAGCCCCAGCATTTT	CASSPRTGGNQPQHF
TRBJ2-1	TRBV11-2	many	-	TGTGCCAGCAGCTCCGGACAGGTAGCGGGAAGGGGCGAGCAGTTCTTC	CASSSGQVAGRGEQFF
TRBJ2-7	TRBV28	few	-	TGTGCCAGCATGCAGGGCCCTTCGGAGCAGTACTTC	CASMQGPSEQYF